These T cell receptor beta chains were read from a single sample in a study of cytomegalovirus exposure and HLA in healthy donors. TCRdb's table, derived via immunoSEQ multiplex PCR, lists solely in-frame clones and lacks some. The table has about 200,000 clones, around four fifths seen once. Sequencing was performed on PBMCs. These receptors all come from a woman younger than 35 in good health and CMV-seronegative. The CDR3 runs from the conserved cysteine through the conserved F or W. D genes are given only for firm matches. Some rows mark clone size as missing; the rest say once, few, many or name a class of expanded clone.

V: TRBV15; D: NA; J: TRBJ1-2; size: NA; CDR3: CATSRDRGNYGYTF
V: TRBV7-2; D: NA; J: TRBJ1-6; size: NA; CDR3: CASSPERTDRSPLHF
V: TRBV5-3; D: TRBD1; J: TRBJ2-7; size: NA; CDR3: CARRGQGNYEQYF
V: TRBV9; D: TRBD2; J: TRBJ2-5; size: NA; CDR3: CASSPGTSGQETQYF
V: TRBV13; D: TRBD2; J: TRBJ2-1; size: NA; CDR3: CASSLGVRRGNNEQFF
V: TRBV5-1; D: TRBD2; J: TRBJ2-2; size: NA; CDR3: CASSFTSGGNTGELFF
V: TRBV29-1; D: NA; J: TRBJ2-5; size: once; CDR3: CSVPGDSTVVEETQYF
V: TRBV7-8; D: NA; J: TRBJ1-5; size: few; CDR3: CASSPVRQPQHF
V: TRBV2; D: NA; J: TRBJ2-5; size: NA; CDR3: CASSESSEETQYF
V: TRBV2; D: NA; J: TRBJ2-1; size: NA; CDR3: CASRGSGNKGGEQFF
V: TRBV30; D: NA; J: TRBJ1-6; size: few; CDR3: CAWSPRGRNSPLHF
V: TRBV6-1; D: NA; J: TRBJ1-5; size: NA; CDR3: CASSPPQGDQPQHF
V: TRBV5-1; D: TRBD2; J: TRBJ2-3; size: NA; CDR3: CASSSGREADTQYF
V: TRBV6-1; D: TRBD1; J: TRBJ1-4; size: once; CDR3: CASRPQGDSNEKLFF
V: TRBV7-2; D: NA; J: TRBJ2-7; size: NA; CDR3: CASSLISAGYEQYF
V: TRBV6-1; D: TRBD1; J: TRBJ1-4; size: NA; CDR3: CASKPYRGGAEKLFF
V: TRBV5-1; D: TRBD1; J: TRBJ1-1; size: once; CDR3: CASRSTGGASYTEAFF
V: TRBV13; D: TRBD2; J: TRBJ2-1; size: NA; CDR3: CASSSPSGGTYNEQFF
V: TRBV6-6; D: NA; J: TRBJ1-2; size: NA; CDR3: CASSGGPDYGYTF
V: TRBV6-1; D: TRBD2; J: TRBJ2-7; size: NA; CDR3: CASSEGAGDAYEQYF
V: TRBV30; D: NA; J: TRBJ1-4; size: NA; CDR3: CAWKSNSHEKLFF
V: TRBV16; D: NA; J: TRBJ2-3; size: NA; CDR3: CASSQYSRYTDTQYF
V: TRBV6-5; D: NA; J: TRBJ1-2; size: many; CDR3: CASSYYVTGGYTF
V: TRBV10-1; D: NA; J: TRBJ1-2; size: NA; CDR3: CASSDSPDPRGYTF
V: TRBV29-1; D: NA; J: TRBJ1-1; size: NA; CDR3: CSAPSTITTEAFF
V: TRBV4-1; D: TRBD2; J: TRBJ2-1; size: NA; CDR3: CASSRGRGEQFF
V: TRBV6-4; D: NA; J: TRBJ1-5; size: NA; CDR3: CASSPLGVSNQPQHF
V: TRBV2; D: NA; J: TRBJ1-2; size: once; CDR3: CASTETRSANYGYTF
V: TRBV5-4; D: TRBD2; J: TRBJ2-1; size: NA; CDR3: CASSLDSGGSREQFF
V: TRBV20-1; D: TRBD1; J: TRBJ2-7; size: NA; CDR3: CSATGDEQYF
V: TRBV18; D: TRBD2; J: TRBJ2-7; size: NA; CDR3: CASSETSGIRGDEQYF
V: TRBV5-1; D: TRBD1; J: TRBJ1-1; size: NA; CDR3: CASSGDSYTEAFF
V: TRBV2; D: TRBD2; J: TRBJ2-1; size: few; CDR3: CASIAGETSLGNEQFF
V: TRBV4-2; D: NA; J: TRBJ2-7; size: NA; CDR3: CASSQDKREQYF
V: TRBV28; D: NA; J: TRBJ2-5; size: NA; CDR3: CASSFAGAQETQYF
V: TRBV5-6; D: TRBD1; J: TRBJ2-5; size: NA; CDR3: CASSLGTAPQETQYF
V: TRBV6-1; D: NA; J: TRBJ1-1; size: NA; CDR3: CASSDDVKAFF
V: TRBV4-1; D: NA; J: TRBJ1-2; size: NA; CDR3: CASSQDLAGNYGYTF
V: TRBV5-1; D: NA; J: TRBJ2-2; size: NA; CDR3: CASSLLVNTGELFF
V: TRBV7-2; D: NA; J: TRBJ2-1; size: NA; CDR3: CASSLGGSGGRYNEQFF
V: TRBV2; D: TRBD2; J: TRBJ2-7; size: NA; CDR3: CASSDPGLAGSSYEQYF
V: TRBV11-3; D: NA; J: TRBJ2-7; size: few; CDR3: CASQGGQDEQYF
V: TRBV10-3; D: NA; J: TRBJ2-7; size: NA; CDR3: CAISRDYEQYF
V: TRBV30; D: NA; J: TRBJ1-1; size: NA; CDR3: CAGIGVGRTEAFF
V: TRBV5-5; D: TRBD2; J: TRBJ2-3; size: NA; CDR3: CASSLRWLAGGPGTDTQYF
V: TRBV27; D: TRBD2; J: TRBJ2-7; size: NA; CDR3: CASSLRAGDGQYF
V: TRBV2; D: NA; J: TRBJ2-3; size: NA; CDR3: CASEVDGDTDTQYF
V: TRBV30; D: NA; J: TRBJ1-2; size: NA; CDR3: CAWAEDRTYGYTF
V: TRBV6-1; D: NA; J: TRBJ1-4; size: NA; CDR3: CASSEFGGEKLFF
V: TRBV9; D: NA; J: TRBJ1-2; size: NA; CDR3: CASSPFPGAVYGYTF
V: TRBV11-2; D: NA; J: TRBJ2-1; size: NA; CDR3: CASSLLSEQFF
V: TRBV6-5; D: NA; J: TRBJ1-1; size: NA; CDR3: CASSGTLNTEAFF
V: TRBV28; D: NA; J: TRBJ2-3; size: NA; CDR3: CASSRQSTDTQYF
V: TRBV4-1; D: TRBD2; J: TRBJ2-6; size: NA; CDR3: CASSQGLASSGANVLTF
V: TRBV6-1; D: NA; J: TRBJ1-2; size: NA; CDR3: CASSEAASGQYGYTF
V: TRBV6-1; D: NA; J: TRBJ1-6; size: few; CDR3: CASRAGEINSPLHF